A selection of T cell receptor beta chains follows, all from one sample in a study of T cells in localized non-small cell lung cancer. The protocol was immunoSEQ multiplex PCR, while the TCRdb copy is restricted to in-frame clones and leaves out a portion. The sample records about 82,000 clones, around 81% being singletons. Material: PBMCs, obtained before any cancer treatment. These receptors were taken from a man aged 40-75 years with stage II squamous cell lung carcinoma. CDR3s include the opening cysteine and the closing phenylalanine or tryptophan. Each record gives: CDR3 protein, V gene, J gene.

CDR3aa: CASSLGGPLGTEAFF; v_gene: TRBV5-1; j_gene: TRBJ1-1
CDR3aa: CASSFRALPAGNTIYF; v_gene: TRBV5-6; j_gene: TRBJ1-3
CDR3aa: CASRGTREQFF; v_gene: TRBV6-1; j_gene: TRBJ2-1
CDR3aa: CASSPSPTGKETQYF; v_gene: TRBV7-9; j_gene: TRBJ2-5
CDR3aa: CASSASADTQYF; v_gene: TRBV7-2; j_gene: TRBJ2-3
CDR3aa: CASTPGQGAHEQYF; v_gene: TRBV6-6; j_gene: TRBJ2-7
CDR3aa: CSVAPGSTNEKLFF; v_gene: TRBV29-1; j_gene: TRBJ1-4
CDR3aa: CASSPGQGSYNEQFF; v_gene: TRBV7-9; j_gene: TRBJ2-1
CDR3aa: CASGRGDSYNEQFF; v_gene: TRBV5-5; j_gene: TRBJ2-1
CDR3aa: CASSLWAGSYNEQFF; v_gene: TRBV27; j_gene: TRBJ2-1
CDR3aa: CASSFNNEQYF; v_gene: TRBV5-1; j_gene: TRBJ2-7
CDR3aa: CASSLEGLAGGYTDTQYF; v_gene: TRBV7-2; j_gene: TRBJ2-3
CDR3aa: CASRSRGPGETQYF; v_gene: TRBV7-9; j_gene: TRBJ2-5
CDR3aa: CASSLDSYEQYF; v_gene: TRBV11-2; j_gene: TRBJ2-7
CDR3aa: CAIAGRAGGSYEQYF; v_gene: TRBV2; j_gene: TRBJ2-7
CDR3aa: CAWSDGTLATNEKLFF; v_gene: TRBV30; j_gene: TRBJ1-4
CDR3aa: CASGVGAEYNEQFF; v_gene: TRBV6-1; j_gene: TRBJ2-1
CDR3aa: CASSFRERRTQNTEAFF; v_gene: TRBV5-1; j_gene: TRBJ1-1
CDR3aa: CASSLGTDTYEQYF; v_gene: TRBV7-9; j_gene: TRBJ2-7
CDR3aa: CASQDRGNLYEQYF; v_gene: TRBV2; j_gene: TRBJ2-7
CDR3aa: CATSRDRRTGDTGELFF; v_gene: TRBV15; j_gene: TRBJ2-2
CDR3aa: CASSPPGVGGRNQPQHF; v_gene: TRBV18; j_gene: TRBJ1-5
CDR3aa: CASSSPGQGAGDTEAFF; v_gene: TRBV5-6; j_gene: TRBJ1-1
CDR3aa: CASSQDRRTQYF; v_gene: TRBV7-2; j_gene: TRBJ2-5
CDR3aa: CASSLEVGELFF; v_gene: TRBV7-8; j_gene: TRBJ2-2
CDR3aa: CASSSSGVAGANVLTF; v_gene: TRBV28; j_gene: TRBJ2-6
CDR3aa: CSVQGPGTGELFF; v_gene: TRBV29-1; j_gene: TRBJ2-2
CDR3aa: CASSLEGAVSYEQYF; v_gene: TRBV7-2; j_gene: TRBJ2-7
CDR3aa: CASSSFNLGTGMMGYTF; v_gene: TRBV27; j_gene: TRBJ1-2
CDR3aa: CASSVSPLHF; v_gene: TRBV2; j_gene: TRBJ1-6
CDR3aa: CATLTGLPTEAFF; v_gene: TRBV28; j_gene: TRBJ1-1
CDR3aa: CASSDSRSGNTIYF; v_gene: TRBV9; j_gene: TRBJ1-3
CDR3aa: CASSVARLAGGSTDTQYF; v_gene: TRBV9; j_gene: TRBJ2-3
CDR3aa: CASSRNGNTIYF; v_gene: TRBV2; j_gene: TRBJ1-3
CDR3aa: CASSPPISRENEQFF; v_gene: TRBV18; j_gene: TRBJ2-1
CDR3aa: CASSYSEGTGYTF; v_gene: TRBV6-5; j_gene: TRBJ1-2
CDR3aa: CARGEEGAASPLHF; v_gene: TRBV21-1; j_gene: TRBJ1-6
CDR3aa: CASSARVTSYEQYF; v_gene: TRBV11-2; j_gene: TRBJ2-7
CDR3aa: CASSLALYGGNQPQHF; v_gene: TRBV7-2; j_gene: TRBJ1-5
CDR3aa: CASSPGLAGASSYNEQFF; v_gene: TRBV19; j_gene: TRBJ2-1